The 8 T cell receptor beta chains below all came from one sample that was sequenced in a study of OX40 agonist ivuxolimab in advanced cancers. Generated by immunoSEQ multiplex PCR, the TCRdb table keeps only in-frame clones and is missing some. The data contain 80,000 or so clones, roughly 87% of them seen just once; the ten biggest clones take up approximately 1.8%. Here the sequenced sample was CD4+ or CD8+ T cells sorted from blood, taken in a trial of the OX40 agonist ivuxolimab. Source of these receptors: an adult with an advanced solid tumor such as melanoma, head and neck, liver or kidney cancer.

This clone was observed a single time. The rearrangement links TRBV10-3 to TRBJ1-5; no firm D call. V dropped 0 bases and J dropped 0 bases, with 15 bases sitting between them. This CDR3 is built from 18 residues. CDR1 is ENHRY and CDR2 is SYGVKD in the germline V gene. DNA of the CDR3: TGTGCCATCAGTGAGTCAGAACCCGGACCCAATAGCAATCAGCCCCAGCATTTT. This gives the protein CAISESEPGPNSNQPQHF.

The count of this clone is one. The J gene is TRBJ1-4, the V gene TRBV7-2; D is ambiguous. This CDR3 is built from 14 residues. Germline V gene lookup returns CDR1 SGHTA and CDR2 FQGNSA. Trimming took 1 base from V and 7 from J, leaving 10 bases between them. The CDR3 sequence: CASSLGVVAEKLFF. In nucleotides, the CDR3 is TGTGCCAGCAGCTTAGGGGTTGTGGCTGAAAAACTGTTTTTT.

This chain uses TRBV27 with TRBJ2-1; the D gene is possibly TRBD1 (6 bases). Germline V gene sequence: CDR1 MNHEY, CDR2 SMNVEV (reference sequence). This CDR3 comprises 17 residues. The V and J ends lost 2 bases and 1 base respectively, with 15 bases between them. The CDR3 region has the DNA TGTGCCAGCAGTTTACAGGGGACCGCGACTTCCTACAATGAGCAGTTCTTC. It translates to CASSLQGTATSYNEQFF.

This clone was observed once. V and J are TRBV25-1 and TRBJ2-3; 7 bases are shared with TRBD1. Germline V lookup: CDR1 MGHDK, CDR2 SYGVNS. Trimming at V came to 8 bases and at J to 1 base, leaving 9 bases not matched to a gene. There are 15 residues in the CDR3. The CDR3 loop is CASGTEEAGTDTQYF. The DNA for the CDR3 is TGTGCCAGCGGGACAGAGGAGGCAGGCACAGATACGCAGTATTTT. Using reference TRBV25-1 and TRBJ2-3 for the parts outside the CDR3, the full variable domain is EADIYQTPRYLVIGTGKKITLECSQTMGHDKMYWYQQDPGMELHLIHYSYGVNSTEKGDLSSESTVSRIRTEHFPLTLESARPSHTSQYLCASGTEEAGTDTQYFGPGTRLTVL.

This chain's CDR3 is CASSGGTSGGTPSTDTQYF. The CDR3 bases are TGTGCCAGTAGTGGGGGGACTAGCGGGGGAACTCCTAGCACAGATACGCAGTATTTT. This sequence joins TRBV19 and TRBJ2-3, with 14 positions matching TRBD2. The CDR3 is made up of 19 amino acids. J lost 0 bases, V lost 5 bases, and 10 bases had no gene match. The germline gives CDR1 LNHDA, CDR2 SQIVND (reference sequence).

The CDR3 loop reads CASSTPGQGGTDTQYF. In nucleotides, the CDR3 is TGTGCCAGCAGTACCCCGGGACAGGGCGGCACAGATACGCAGTATTTT. This chain connects TRBV28 to TRBJ2-3, with 9 bases lining up with TRBD1. Unmatched junction bases numbered 7, after V lost 5 bases and J lost 1 base. The CDR3 is made up of 16 amino acids. Germline CDR1 reads MDHEN; CDR2 reads SYDVKM.

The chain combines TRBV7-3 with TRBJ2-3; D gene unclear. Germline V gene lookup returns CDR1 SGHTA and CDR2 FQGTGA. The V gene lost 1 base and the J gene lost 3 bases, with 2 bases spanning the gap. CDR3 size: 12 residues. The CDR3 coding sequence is TGTGCCAGCAGCTTAATGACAGATACGCAGTATTTT. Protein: CASSLMTDTQYF.

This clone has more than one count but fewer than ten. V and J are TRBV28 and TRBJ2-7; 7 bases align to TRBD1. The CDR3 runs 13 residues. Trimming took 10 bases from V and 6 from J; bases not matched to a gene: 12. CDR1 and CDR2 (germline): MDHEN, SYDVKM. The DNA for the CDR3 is TGTGCCATCGAGACAGGGTCGGTCAGCGAGCAGTACTTC. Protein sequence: CAIETGSVSEQYF. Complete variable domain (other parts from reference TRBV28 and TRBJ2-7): DVKVTQSSRYLVKRTGEKVFLECVQDMDHENMFWYRQDPGLGLRLIYFSYDVKMKEKGDIPEGYSVSREKKERFSLILESASTNQTSMYLCAIETGSVSEQYFGPGTRLTVT.